Listed here are 25 T cell receptor beta chains from one sample, sequenced in a study of blood T cell repertoires in COVID-19. Sequencing used immunoSEQ multiplex PCR; TCRdb keeps in-frame clones, though not all of them. Among fewer than 350,000 clones listed, 65% to 90% were seen once. The sequenced sample was PBMCs or T cells enriched from blood (not recorded which). The receptor source for this set is a woman aged 35 to 49 with acute COVID-19.

The chain has TRBV29-1 and TRBJ2-1; TRBD1 might be the D (6 bases). Germline CDR1 is SQVTM and CDR2 is ANQGSEA. Between the trimmed V and J ends, which lost 6 bases and 9 bases, there was a span of 21 bases. This CDR3 spans 14 amino acids. For the CDR3, the DNA is TGCAGCGTGGGGGCAGGGACGTTCGGAAGTGAGCAGTTCTTC. Protein sequence: CSVGAGTFGSEQFF.

The chain is built from TRBV5-5 and TRBJ2-4; possible D gene TRBD1, 5 bases. Trimming removed 4 bases at V and 6 bases at J, with 14 bases between. Germline V gene sequence: CDR1 SGHKS, CDR2 YYEKEE (reference sequence). The CDR3 is made up of 14 amino acids. Here the CDR3 reads CASSQPTAVNIQYF. CDR3 DNA: TGTGCCAGCAGCCAGCCGACAGCAGTAAACATTCAGTACTTC.

This clone was observed a single time. The genes are TRBV7-8 and TRBJ2-3; 9 nucleotides agree with TRBD2. CDR1 and CDR2 from the germline V gene are SGHVS and FQNEAQ. CDR3 length equals 16 residues. The V gene end was trimmed by 1 base and the J gene end by 3 bases; junction bases not matched to a gene: 5. CDR3 in amino acids: CASSLGRLAGTDTQYF. The CDR3 coding sequence is TGTGCCAGCAGCTTAGGTCGGCTAGCGGGGACAGATACGCAGTATTTT.

The chain combines TRBV2 with TRBJ1-4, with D possibly TRBD1 on 6 matching bases. This CDR3 spans 15 amino acids. The ends were cut back, 4 bases at V and 8 bases at J, with 17 bases in the middle. Germline V gives CDR1 SNHLY, CDR2 FYNNEI. The CDR3 spells CASSGEQGRREKLFF. The CDR3 DNA follows: TGTGCCAGCAGTGGGGAACAGGGCCGTCGAGAAAAACTGTTTTTT. Using reference TRBV2 and TRBJ1-4 for the parts outside the CDR3, the full variable domain is EPEVTQTPSHQVTQMGQEVILRCVPISNHLYFYWYRQILGQKVEFLVSFYNNEISEKSEIFDDQFSVERPDGSNFTLKIRSTKLEDSAMYFCASSGEQGRREKLFFGSGTQLSVL.

The chain combines TRBV16 with TRBJ1-1; D is perhaps TRBD1 (6 bases). The CDR3 runs 16 residues. The germline V and J ends were trimmed by 2 bases and 1 base, with 14 bases remaining between them. CDR1 KGHSY and CDR2 FQNENV come from the germline V gene. The CDR3 sequence: CASSQGAPGQNTEAFF. The CDR3 nucleotides read TGTGCCAGCAGCCAAGGGGCTCCGGGACAGAACACTGAAGCTTTCTTT.

This sequence joins TRBV9 and TRBJ1-1; no reliable D call. CDR3 length: 16 amino acids. CDR1 is SGDLS, CDR2 YYNGEE, per germline. The V and J ends lost 1 base and 1 base respectively, with 14 bases between them. The CDR3 DNA reads TGTGCCAGCAGCGTACAGGCTATTCACCCGAACACTGAAGCTTTCTTT. It yields the protein CASSVQAIHPNTEAFF.

This clone was detected a few times. J is TRBJ1-6 and V is TRBV28, with TRBD1 as a possible D gene (6 bases). This CDR3 is 15 amino acids long. The V end lost 2 bases, the J end lost 8 bases, and 13 bases lay between the germline ends. Germline CDR1 MDHEN, CDR2 SYDVKM. The CDR3 nucleotides read TGTGCCAGCAGTTTACTGGCAGGGGCGGATTCACCCCTCCACTTT. It is translated as CASSLLAGADSPLHF.

The sample holds one count of this clone. The genes are TRBV5-5 and TRBJ2-1; 13 nucleotides line up with TRBD2. CDR3 length: 16 residues. Germline lookup yields CDR1 SGHKS and CDR2 YYEKEE (reference sequence). The junction had 5 bases not matched to a gene; V was cut back by 4 bases and J by 4 bases. This CDR3 is CASSPGTSGIYNEQFF. In nucleotides, the CDR3 is TGTGCCAGCAGCCCAGGGACTAGCGGGATATACAATGAGCAGTTCTTC.

This chain links TRBV9 with TRBJ2-5, with TRBD2 matching 13 bases. V shed 6 bases and J 2 bases; nucleotides not matched to a gene: 7. Germline CDR1 SGDLS, CDR2 YYNGEE. CDR3 length: 16 amino acids. As DNA, the CDR3 is TGTGCCAGCACCCCACCGGGACTAGCGGGGCAAGAGACCCAGTACTTC. Amino acids: CASTPPGLAGQETQYF.

The chain recombines TRBV15 with TRBJ1-5; weak D call: TRBD1 (5 bases). The CDR3 length is 20 residues. CDR1 and CDR2 from the germline V gene are LNHNV and YYDKDF (reference sequence). The V end lost 4 bases, the J end lost 2 bases, and 27 bases lay between the germline ends. In DNA, the CDR3 is TGTGCCACCAGCAACCGCAGGGTATGGCGAGGAAGAGAGGGCAATCAGCCCCAGCATTTT. Translated: CATSNRRVWRGREGNQPQHF.

V is TRBV20-1 and J is TRBJ2-5; D gene unclear. The length of the CDR3 is 13 residues. V lost 3 bases, J lost 2 bases, and 10 bases lay in between. Germline CDR1 DFQATT, CDR2 SNEGSKA (reference sequence). The CDR3 region has the DNA TGCAGTGCTAGTGGCCAGATACAAGAGACCCAGTACTTC. Residues: CSASGQIQETQYF.

This chain connects TRBV27 to TRBJ2-5, with D tentatively TRBD2 (6 bases). Trimming took 5 bases from V and 5 from J, leaving 15 bases between them. The CDR3 covers 14 residues. The V gene's germline CDR1 is MNHEY and CDR2 SMNVEV (reference sequence). CDR3: CASSPGRGSETQYF. Here the CDR3 DNA reads TGTGCCAGCAGTCCCGGCCGGGGGTCGGAGACCCAGTACTTC.

The genes are TRBV2 and TRBJ1-1; D might be TRBD1 (6 bases). Trimming removed 6 bases at V and 1 base at J, with 12 bases between. The CDR3 runs 14 residues. Per germline, CDR1 SNHLY and CDR2 FYNNEI. The CDR3 loop reads CASRADSPNTEAFF. CDR3 DNA: TGTGCCAGCAGAGCGGACAGTCCGAACACTGAAGCTTTCTTT.

V gene TRBV28 combines with J gene TRBJ1-2; 10 nucleotides line up with TRBD1. Germline lookup yields CDR1 MDHEN and CDR2 SYDVKM. The CDR3 is made up of 16 amino acids. Unmatched junction bases numbered 9, after V lost 1 base and J lost 7 bases. Here the CDR3 DNA reads TGTGCCAGCAGTTTATCGACAGGGGGCCGGGAGGGTGGCTACACCTTC. Protein product: CASSLSTGGREGGYTF.

This clone was observed a few times. This sequence joins TRBV6-2 or TRBV6-3 and TRBJ1-2; perhaps TRBD1 as D (6 bases). CDR3 length equals 15 residues. Germline V CDR1 and CDR2: MNHEY, SVGEGT. V was trimmed by 6 bases and J by 4 bases, leaving 18 bases between them. The CDR3 loop reads CASSLRGARGYGYTF. The CDR3 DNA reads TGTGCCAGCAGCCTCCGAGGGGCCAGGGGCTATGGCTACACCTTC.

V gene TRBV18 combines with J gene TRBJ2-7; 9 bases map to TRBD1. CDR3 length: 19 amino acids. The germline CDR1 and CDR2 sequences are KGHSH and LQKENI. The ends lost 0 bases at V and 6 bases at J; junction bases unmatched: 18. CDR3: CASSPPIGREQGASREQYF. The DNA of the CDR3 is TGTGCCAGCTCACCACCGATCGGTAGGGAACAGGGGGCGTCTCGCGAGCAGTACTTC.

This CDR3 is CASSLTEDRGEQFF. Written as DNA, the CDR3 is TGTGCCAGCAGCTTAACGGAGGACAGGGGTGAGCAGTTCTTC. V is TRBV7-3 and J is TRBJ2-1, with 9 positions matching TRBD1. Per germline, CDR1 SGHTA and CDR2 FQGTGA. Trimming took 0 bases from V and 9 from J; bases not matched to a gene: 3. The CDR3 loop spans 14 amino acids.

This clone has a handful of counts. This chain joins TRBV3-1 (or the pseudogene TRBV3-2) and TRBJ2-3; 7 bases align to TRBD2. Trimming removed 1 base from V and 5 bases from J; junction bases left unmatched: 9. Germline-derived CDR1 and CDR2 are LGHDT and YNNKEL (reference sequence). There are 16 residues in the CDR3. CDR3 amino acids: CASSQAGGRRVDTQYF. The CDR3 region has the DNA TGTGCCAGCAGCCAAGCGGGGGGACGGAGGGTAGATACGCAGTATTTT.

Here the CDR3 DNA reads TGTGCCACCAGCAGAGATGAAGACAGATACAATGAAAAACTGTTTTTT. It yields the protein CATSRDEDRYNEKLFF. The J gene is TRBJ1-4, the V gene TRBV15; a possible D gene is TRBD1 (5 bases). Trimming cost V 0 bases and J 5 bases, with 13 bases left between them. The germline V gene has CDR1 LNHNV and CDR2 YYDKDF (reference sequence). CDR3 length: 16 amino acids.

In nucleotides, the CDR3 is TGTGCCACCCAGGGGCCTATTGGTTCACCCCTCCACTTT. Translation: CATQGPIGSPLHF. The chain joins TRBV5-4 to TRBJ1-6, with a tentative D call TRBD1 (6 bases). CDR1 and CDR2 (germline): SGHNT, YYREEE (reference sequence). The ends were cut back, 9 bases at V and 9 bases at J, with 16 bases in the middle. The CDR3 length is 13 residues.

The chain is built from TRBV27 and TRBJ1-2, with a weak D call TRBD1 (5 bases). The germline V gene encodes CDR1 MNHEY and CDR2 SMNVEV (reference sequence). The V gene lost 6 bases and the J gene lost 7 bases, with 15 bases spanning the gap. The CDR3 spans 13 residues. The CDR3 bases are TGTGCCAGCAGCCGTGCGGGGCCTGGTGGCTACACCTTC. It is translated as CASSRAGPGGYTF.

The chain has TRBV5-1 and TRBJ1-2; D is ambiguous. Trimming removed 0 bases at V and 6 bases at J, with 15 bases between. The CDR3 consists of 15 residues. Germline CDR1 and CDR2: SGHRS and YFSETQ. CDR3 amino acids: CASSLASNGEDGYTF. The CDR3 coding sequence is TGCGCCAGCAGCTTGGCCTCGAACGGAGAAGATGGCTACACCTTC.

The chain couples TRBV5-5 to TRBJ2-7; TRBD2 agrees at 10 bases. The CDR3 loop spans 15 amino acids. Looked up from germline, CDR1 is SGHKS and CDR2 is YYEKEE (reference sequence). V shed 3 bases, J shed 3 bases, and the junction held 6 bases outside the gene matches. The CDR3 nucleotides are TGTGCCAGCAGCTCCCGAGCGGGAGGGTTCTACGAGCAGTACTTC. Its translation: CASSSRAGGFYEQYF. Using reference TRBV5-5 and TRBJ2-7 for the parts outside the CDR3, the full variable domain is DAGVTQSPTHLIKTRGQQVTLRCSPISGHKSVSWYQQVLGQGPQFIFQYYEKEERGRGNFPDRFSARQFPNYSSELNVNALLLGDSALYLCASSSRAGGFYEQYFGPGTRLTVT.

This sequence joins TRBV7-2 and TRBJ1-4, with a tentative D call TRBD1 (6 bases). V lost 2 bases, J lost 12 bases, and 10 bases lay in between. The CDR3 totals 12 residues. Germline loops: CDR1 SGHTA, CDR2 FQGNSA. The CDR3 sequence: CASSLTGTELFF. The CDR3 region has the DNA TGTGCCAGCAGCTTAACAGGGACCGAACTGTTTTTT.

This sequence joins TRBV6-2 or TRBV6-3 and TRBJ2-3; TRBD2 matches 9 bases. Trimming at V came to 3 bases and at J to 4 bases, leaving 8 bases not matched to a gene. The CDR3 length is 16 residues. Germline V CDR1 and CDR2: MNHEY, SVGEGT. The chain's CDR3 is CASSYGRGGAPDTQYF. The CDR3, as DNA: TGTGCCAGCAGTTATGGACGCGGGGGGGCCCCAGATACGCAGTATTTT.